The following is a TCR beta chain sequence with its context. Its specificity is unknown. This sample is part of a study of shared clonotypes between healthy human individuals. Study as a whole: Aged between 18 and 49, the donors were two women and three men. Findings and limits, study-wide: Rarefaction demonstrated incomplete sorted-subset sequencing despite large depth.

CD45RO-negative, CCR7-selected cells formed the naive CD8 fraction, which excluded terminally differentiated effector memory CD45RA+ cells. The input for sorted-subset replicate PCRs was around 200 ng DNA, tens of thousands of T cell genomes. Clones were sequenced by immunoSEQ multiplex PCR, and TCRdb holds only the in-frame ones, with some missing. The sample lists over 750,000 clones; 95% to 97% were seen once. The TCR originated in a man aged 30 to 39 in good health. The sequenced material came from naive CD8+ T cells sorted from blood.

CDR3 amino acids: CASSLGGGARSYEQYF. The CDR3 bases are TGTGCCAGCAGCTTAGGAGGGGGGGCAAGATCCTACGAGCAGTACTTC. The chain recombines TRBV7-9 with TRBJ2-7, with TRBD2 as a possible D gene (7 bases). The CDR3 length is 16 residues. Germline V CDR1 and CDR2: SEHNR, FQNEAQ (reference sequence). V was shortened by 1 base and J by 1 base, with 14 bases between the two germline ends.